This T cell receptor beta chain stems from a study of blood T cell repertoires in COVID-19. The wider study: Specimens from acute and convalescent COVID-19 originated in the United States, Italy and Spain. PBMCs, B-cell-depleted T cells, or T cells were the source of the cDNA or gDNA that made up the material.

The CDR3 runs to 16 residues. V lost 4 bases and J lost 2, with 17 bases in between. Germline V gene sequence: CDR1 LGHDT, CDR2 YNNKEL (reference sequence). Authors' methods: Reference gene primers were amplified, and this amplification served to estimate nucleated cell counts. Libraries were prepared by immunoSEQ multiplex PCR; TCRdb keeps only in-frame clonotypes and omits some of them. V and J calls and clone size are given by that table; D and trimming were obtained from the DNA. The sample includes roughly 70,000 clones, more than 65% of them seen just once. The sequence was obtained from an older woman with acute or convalescent COVID-19. Sequenced input: peripheral blood. The rearrangement joins TRBV3-1 (or the pseudogene TRBV3-2) to TRBJ1-1, with D perhaps TRBD1 (6 bases). CDR3 sequence reads: CASSPLGRGGNTEAFF. In DNA, the CDR3 is TGTGCCAGCAGCCCCCTAGGCAGGGGTGGAAACACTGAAGCTTTCTTT.